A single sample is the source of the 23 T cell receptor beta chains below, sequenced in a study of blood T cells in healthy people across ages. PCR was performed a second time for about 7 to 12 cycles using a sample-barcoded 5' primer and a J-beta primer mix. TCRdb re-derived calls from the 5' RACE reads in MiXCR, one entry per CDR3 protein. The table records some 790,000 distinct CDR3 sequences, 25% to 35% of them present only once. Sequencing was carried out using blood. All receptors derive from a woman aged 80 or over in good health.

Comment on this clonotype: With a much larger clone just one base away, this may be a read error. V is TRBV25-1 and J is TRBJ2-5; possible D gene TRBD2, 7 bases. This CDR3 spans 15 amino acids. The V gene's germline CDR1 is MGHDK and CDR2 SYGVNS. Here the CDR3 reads CASSEGGAKREIQYF. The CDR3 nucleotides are TGTGCCAGCAGTGAAGGGGGGGCTAAGAGGGAGATCCAGTACTTC. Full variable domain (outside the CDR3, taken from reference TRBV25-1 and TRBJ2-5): EADIYQTPRYLVIGTGKKITLECSQTMGHDKMYWYQQDPGMELHLIHYSYGVNSTEKGDLSSESTVSRIRTEHFPLTLESARPSHTSQYLCASSEGGAKREIQYFGPGTRLLVL.

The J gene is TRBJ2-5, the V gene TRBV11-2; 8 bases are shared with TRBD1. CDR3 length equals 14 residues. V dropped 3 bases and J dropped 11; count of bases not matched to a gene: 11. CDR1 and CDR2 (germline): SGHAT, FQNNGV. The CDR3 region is CASSLAQGARKQYF. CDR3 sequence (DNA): TGTGCCAGCAGCTTGGCCCAGGGGGCTAGAAAGCAGTACTTC.

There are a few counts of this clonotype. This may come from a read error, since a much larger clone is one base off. The chain's CDR3 is CASSLGVSQRETQYF. The CDR3 bases are TGCGCCAGCAGCTTGGGGGTCTCGCAGCGGGAGACCCAGTACTTC. The V call is TRBV5-1, the J call TRBJ2-5; D might be TRBD2 (5 bases). V lost 0 bases and J 5 bases, leaving 14 bases between the germline ends. The CDR3 spans 15 residues. Germline V gene data show CDR1 as SGHRS and CDR2 as YFSETQ.

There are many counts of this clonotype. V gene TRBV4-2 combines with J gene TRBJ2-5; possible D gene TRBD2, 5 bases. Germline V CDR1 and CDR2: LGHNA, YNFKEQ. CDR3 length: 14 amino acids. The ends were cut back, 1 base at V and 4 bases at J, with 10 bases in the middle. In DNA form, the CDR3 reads TGTGCCAGCAGCCAAGGGGAGTGGCGAGAGACCCAGTACTTC. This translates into CASSQGEWRETQYF.

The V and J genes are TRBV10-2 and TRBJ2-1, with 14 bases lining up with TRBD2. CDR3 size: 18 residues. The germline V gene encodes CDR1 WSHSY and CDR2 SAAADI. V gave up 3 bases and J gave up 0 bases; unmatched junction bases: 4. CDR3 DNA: TGCGCCAGCAGTGACGGGACTAGCGGGGGAAGCTCCTACAATGAGCAGTTCTTC. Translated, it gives CASSDGTSGGSSYNEQFF.

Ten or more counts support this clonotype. The CDR3 sequence is CASSEPAGGSGEQFF. CDR3 nucleotides: TGCGCCAGCAGTGAACCAGCGGGGGGGTCTGGTGAGCAGTTCTTC. The genes are TRBV10-2 and TRBJ2-1, with 10 bases identical to TRBD2. Germline lookup yields CDR1 WSHSY and CDR2 SAAADI. The length of the CDR3 is 15 residues. V lost 3 bases, J lost 9 bases, and 8 bases stayed unmatched.

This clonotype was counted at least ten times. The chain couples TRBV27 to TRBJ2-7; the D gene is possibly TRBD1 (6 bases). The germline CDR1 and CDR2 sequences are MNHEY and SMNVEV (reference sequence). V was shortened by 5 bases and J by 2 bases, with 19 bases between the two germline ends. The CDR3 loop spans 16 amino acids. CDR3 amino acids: CASSSMSGTTTYEQYF. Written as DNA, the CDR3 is TGTGCCAGCAGTAGCATGTCCGGGACAACCACCTACGAGCAGTACTTC.

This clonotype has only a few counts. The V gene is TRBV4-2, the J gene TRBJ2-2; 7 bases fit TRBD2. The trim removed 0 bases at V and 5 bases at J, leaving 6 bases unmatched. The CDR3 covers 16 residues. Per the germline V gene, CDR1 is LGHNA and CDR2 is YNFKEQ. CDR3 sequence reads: CASSQDSRGMTGELFF. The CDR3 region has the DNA TGTGCCAGCAGCCAAGACTCGCGGGGGATGACCGGGGAGCTGTTTTTT.

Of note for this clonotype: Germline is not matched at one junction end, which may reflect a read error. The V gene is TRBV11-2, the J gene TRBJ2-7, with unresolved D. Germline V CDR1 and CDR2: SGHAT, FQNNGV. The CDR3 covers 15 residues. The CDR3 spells CASSLGPFPSYEQYF. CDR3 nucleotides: TGTGCCAGCAGTTTAGGACCATTCCCCTCCTACGAGCAGTACTTC.

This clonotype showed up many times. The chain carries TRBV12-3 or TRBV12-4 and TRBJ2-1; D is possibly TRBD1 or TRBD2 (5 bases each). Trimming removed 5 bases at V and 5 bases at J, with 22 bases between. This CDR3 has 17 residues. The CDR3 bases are TGTGCCAGCAGTCCCCCCTGGGGGAAAGGGAATAACAATGAGCAGTTCTTC. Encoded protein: CASSPPWGKGNNNEQFF.

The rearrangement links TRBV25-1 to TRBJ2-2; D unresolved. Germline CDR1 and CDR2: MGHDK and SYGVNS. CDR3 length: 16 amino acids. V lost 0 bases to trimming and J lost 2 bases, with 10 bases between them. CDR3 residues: CASSEYSAVNTGELFF. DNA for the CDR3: TGTGCCAGCAGTGAATATTCTGCAGTTAACACCGGGGAGCTGTTTTTT.

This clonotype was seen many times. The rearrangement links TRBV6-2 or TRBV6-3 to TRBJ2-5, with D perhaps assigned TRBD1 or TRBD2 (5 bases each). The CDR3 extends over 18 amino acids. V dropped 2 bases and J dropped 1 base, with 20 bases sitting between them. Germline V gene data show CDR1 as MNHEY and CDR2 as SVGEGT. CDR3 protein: CASSYSLGRIAFQETQYF. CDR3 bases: TGTGCCAGCAGTTACAGTTTGGGACGAATCGCGTTCCAAGAGACCCAGTACTTC.

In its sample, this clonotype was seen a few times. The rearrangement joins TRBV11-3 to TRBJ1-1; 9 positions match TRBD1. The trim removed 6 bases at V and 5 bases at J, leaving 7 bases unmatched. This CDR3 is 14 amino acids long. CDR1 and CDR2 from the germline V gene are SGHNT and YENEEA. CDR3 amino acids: CASSTYRGRTEAFF. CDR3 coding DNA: TGTGCCAGCAGTACGTACAGGGGGCGAACTGAAGCTTTCTTT.

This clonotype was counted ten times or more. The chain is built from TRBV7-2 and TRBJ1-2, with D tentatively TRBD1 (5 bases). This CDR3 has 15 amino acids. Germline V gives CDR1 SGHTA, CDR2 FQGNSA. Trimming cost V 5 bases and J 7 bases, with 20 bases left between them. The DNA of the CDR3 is TGTGCCAGCAGCCTCGGGGGTTTCGGCTTCAGTGGCTACACCTTC. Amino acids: CASSLGGFGFSGYTF.

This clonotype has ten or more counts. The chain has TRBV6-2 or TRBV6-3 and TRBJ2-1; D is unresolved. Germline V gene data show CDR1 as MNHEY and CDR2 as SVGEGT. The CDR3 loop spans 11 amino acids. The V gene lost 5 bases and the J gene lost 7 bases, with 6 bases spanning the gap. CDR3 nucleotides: TGTGCCAGCAGTCGTAAAAATGAGCAGTTCTTC. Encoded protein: CASSRKNEQFF.

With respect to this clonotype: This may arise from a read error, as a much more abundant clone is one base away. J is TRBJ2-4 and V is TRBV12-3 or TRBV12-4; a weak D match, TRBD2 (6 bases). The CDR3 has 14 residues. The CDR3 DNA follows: TGTGCCTGCAGTTTCGTCACTAGCCGGAACATTCAGTACTTC. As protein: CACSFVTSRNIQYF.

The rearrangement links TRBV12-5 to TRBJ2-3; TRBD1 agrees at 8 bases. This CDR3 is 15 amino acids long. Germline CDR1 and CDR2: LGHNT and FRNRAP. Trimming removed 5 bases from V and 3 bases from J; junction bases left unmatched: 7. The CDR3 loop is CASGPGTGWTDTQYF. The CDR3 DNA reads TGTGCTAGTGGTCCCGGGACAGGCTGGACAGATACGCAGTATTTT. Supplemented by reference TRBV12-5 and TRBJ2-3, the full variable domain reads DARVTQTPRHKVTEMGQEVTMRCQPILGHNTVFWYRQTMMQGLELLAYFRNRAPLDDSGMPKDRFSAEMPDATLATLKIQPSEPRDSAVYFCASGPGTGWTDTQYFGPGTRLTVL.

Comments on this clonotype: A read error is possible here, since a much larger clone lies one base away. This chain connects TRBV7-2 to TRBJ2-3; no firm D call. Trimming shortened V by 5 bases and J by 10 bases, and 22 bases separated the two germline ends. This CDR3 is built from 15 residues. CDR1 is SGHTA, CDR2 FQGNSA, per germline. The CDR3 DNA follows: TGTGCCAGCAGCCCCCTCTCTCACCCCACGGATGCGCAGTATTTT. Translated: CASSPLSHPTDAQYF. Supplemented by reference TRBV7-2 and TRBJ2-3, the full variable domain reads GAGVSQSPSNKVTEKGKDVELRCDPISGHTALYWYRQSLGQGLEFLIYFQGNSAPDKSGLPSDRFSAERTGGSVSTLTIQRTQQEDSAVYLCASSPLSHPTDAQYFGPGTRLTVL.

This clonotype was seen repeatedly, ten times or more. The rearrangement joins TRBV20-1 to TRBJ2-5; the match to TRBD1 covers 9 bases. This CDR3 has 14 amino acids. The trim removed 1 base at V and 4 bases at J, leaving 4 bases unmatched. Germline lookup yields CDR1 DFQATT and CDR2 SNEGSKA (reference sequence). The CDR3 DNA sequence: TGCAGTGCTAGAGCTACGGGACAGGGAGAGACCCAGTACTTC. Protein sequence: CSARATGQGETQYF.

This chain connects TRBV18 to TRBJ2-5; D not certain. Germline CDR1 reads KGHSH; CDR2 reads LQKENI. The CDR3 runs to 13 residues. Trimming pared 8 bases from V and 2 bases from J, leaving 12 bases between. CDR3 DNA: TGTGCCAGCCCACTGGGCCCTCAAGAGACCCAGTACTTC. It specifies CASPLGPQETQYF.

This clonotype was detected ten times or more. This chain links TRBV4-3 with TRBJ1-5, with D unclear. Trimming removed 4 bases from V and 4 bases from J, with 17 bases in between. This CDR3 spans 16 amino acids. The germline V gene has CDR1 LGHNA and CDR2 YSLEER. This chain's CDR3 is CASSPTPDPLNQPQHF. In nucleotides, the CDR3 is TGCGCCAGCAGCCCGACCCCAGACCCGTTAAATCAGCCCCAGCATTTT.

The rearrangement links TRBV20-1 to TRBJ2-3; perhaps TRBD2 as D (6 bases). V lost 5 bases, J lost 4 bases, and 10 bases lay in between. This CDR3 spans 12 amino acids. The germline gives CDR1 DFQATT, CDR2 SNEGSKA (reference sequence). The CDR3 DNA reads TGCAGTGCTCAAACTAGCTCAGATACGCAGTATTTT. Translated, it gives CSAQTSSDTQYF.

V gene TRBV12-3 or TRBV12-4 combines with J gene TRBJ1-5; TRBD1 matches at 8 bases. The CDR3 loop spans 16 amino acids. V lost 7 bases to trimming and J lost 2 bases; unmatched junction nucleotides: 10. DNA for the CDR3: TGTGCCAGCACGTTAAGGACAGGGAGCGGCAATCAGCCCCAGCATTTT. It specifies CASTLRTGSGNQPQHF.